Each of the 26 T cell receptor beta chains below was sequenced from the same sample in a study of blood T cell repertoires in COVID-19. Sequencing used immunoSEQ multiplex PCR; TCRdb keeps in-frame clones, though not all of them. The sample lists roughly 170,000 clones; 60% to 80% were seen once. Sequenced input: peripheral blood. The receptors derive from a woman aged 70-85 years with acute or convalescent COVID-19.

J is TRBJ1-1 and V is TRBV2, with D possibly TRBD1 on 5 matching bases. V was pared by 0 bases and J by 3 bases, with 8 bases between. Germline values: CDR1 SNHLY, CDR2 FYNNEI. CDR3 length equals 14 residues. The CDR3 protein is CASSEAGTYTEAFF. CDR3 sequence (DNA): TGTGCCAGCAGTGAAGCGGGGACTTACACTGAAGCTTTCTTT.

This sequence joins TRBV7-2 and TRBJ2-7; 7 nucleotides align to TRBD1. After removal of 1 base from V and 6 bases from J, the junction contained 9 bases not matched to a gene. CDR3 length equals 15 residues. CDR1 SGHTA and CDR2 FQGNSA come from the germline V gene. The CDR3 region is CASSLGRQGWAEQYF. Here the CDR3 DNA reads TGTGCCAGCAGCTTAGGCCGACAGGGATGGGCCGAGCAGTACTTC.

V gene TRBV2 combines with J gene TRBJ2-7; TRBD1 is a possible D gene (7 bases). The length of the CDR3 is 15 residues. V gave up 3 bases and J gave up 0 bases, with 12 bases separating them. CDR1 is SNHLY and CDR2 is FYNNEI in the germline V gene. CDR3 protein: CASSDAGQSSYEQYF. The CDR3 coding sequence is TGTGCCAGCAGTGATGCGGGACAGTCCTCCTACGAGCAGTACTTC.

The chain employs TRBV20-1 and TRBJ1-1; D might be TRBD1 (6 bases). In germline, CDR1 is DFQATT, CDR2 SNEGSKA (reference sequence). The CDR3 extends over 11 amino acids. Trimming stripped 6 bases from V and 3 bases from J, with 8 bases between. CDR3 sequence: CSAPGDTEAFF. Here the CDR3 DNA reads TGCAGTGCCCCAGGGGACACTGAAGCTTTCTTT.

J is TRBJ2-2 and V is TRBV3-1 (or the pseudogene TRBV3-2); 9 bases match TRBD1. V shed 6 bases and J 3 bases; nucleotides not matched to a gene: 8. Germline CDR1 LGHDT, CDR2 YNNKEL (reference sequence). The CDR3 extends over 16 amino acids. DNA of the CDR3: TGTGCCAGCAGTCTTACAGGGGGCCGAGACACCGGGGAGCTGTTTTTT. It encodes CASSLTGGRDTGELFF.

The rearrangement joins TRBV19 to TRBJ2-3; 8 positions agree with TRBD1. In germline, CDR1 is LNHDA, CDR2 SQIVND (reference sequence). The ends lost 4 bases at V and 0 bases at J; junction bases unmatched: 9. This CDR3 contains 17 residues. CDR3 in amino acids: CASSTRKQGVSTDTQYF. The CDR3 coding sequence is TGTGCCAGTAGTACCCGGAAACAGGGGGTCAGCACAGATACGCAGTATTTT.

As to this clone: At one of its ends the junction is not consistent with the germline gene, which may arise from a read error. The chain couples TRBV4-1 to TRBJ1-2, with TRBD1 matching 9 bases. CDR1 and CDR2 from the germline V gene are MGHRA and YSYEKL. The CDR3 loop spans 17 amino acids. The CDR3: CASSEEGSLGQGRGYTF. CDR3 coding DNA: TGCGCCAGCAGCGAAGAGGGGTCCCTGGGACAGGGAAGAGGCTACACCTTC.

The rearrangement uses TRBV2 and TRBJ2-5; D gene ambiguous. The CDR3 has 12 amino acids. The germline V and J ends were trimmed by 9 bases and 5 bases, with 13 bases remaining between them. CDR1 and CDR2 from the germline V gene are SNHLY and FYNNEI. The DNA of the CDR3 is TGTGCCAGTAGCCAAAACCGGGAGACCCAGTACTTC. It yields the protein CASSQNRETQYF.

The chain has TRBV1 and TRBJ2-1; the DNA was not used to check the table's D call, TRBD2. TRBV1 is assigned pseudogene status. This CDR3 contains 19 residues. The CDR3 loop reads CTSSEGGLAGVFTYNEQFF. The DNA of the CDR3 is TGCACCAGCAGCGAAGGGGGACTAGCGGGAGTATTCACCTACAATGAGCAGTTCTTC.

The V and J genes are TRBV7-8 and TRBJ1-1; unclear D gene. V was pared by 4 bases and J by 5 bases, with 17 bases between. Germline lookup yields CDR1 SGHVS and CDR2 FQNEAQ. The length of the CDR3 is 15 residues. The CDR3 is CASSSNRAPGTEAFF. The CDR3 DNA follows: TGTGCCAGCAGCTCTAACCGGGCCCCGGGAACTGAAGCTTTCTTT.

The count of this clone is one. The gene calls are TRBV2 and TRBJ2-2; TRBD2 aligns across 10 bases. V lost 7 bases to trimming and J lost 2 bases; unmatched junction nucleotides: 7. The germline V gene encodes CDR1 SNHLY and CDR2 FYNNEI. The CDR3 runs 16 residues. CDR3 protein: CASKGGLAVNTGELFF. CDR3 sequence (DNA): TGTGCCAGCAAGGGAGGACTAGCGGTTAACACCGGGGAGCTGTTTTTT.

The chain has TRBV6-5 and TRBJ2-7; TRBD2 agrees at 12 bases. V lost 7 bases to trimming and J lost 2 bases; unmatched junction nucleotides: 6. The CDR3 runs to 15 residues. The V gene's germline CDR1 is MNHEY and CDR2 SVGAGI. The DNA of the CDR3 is TGTGCCAGCACAGTGACTAGCGGGAGCCCCTACGAGCAGTACTTC. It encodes CASTVTSGSPYEQYF.

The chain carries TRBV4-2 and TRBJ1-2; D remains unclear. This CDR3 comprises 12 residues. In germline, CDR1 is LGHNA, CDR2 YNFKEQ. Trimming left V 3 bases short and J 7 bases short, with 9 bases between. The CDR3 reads CASSQAGGGYTF. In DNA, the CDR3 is TGTGCCAGCAGCCAGGCGGGCGGTGGCTACACCTTC.

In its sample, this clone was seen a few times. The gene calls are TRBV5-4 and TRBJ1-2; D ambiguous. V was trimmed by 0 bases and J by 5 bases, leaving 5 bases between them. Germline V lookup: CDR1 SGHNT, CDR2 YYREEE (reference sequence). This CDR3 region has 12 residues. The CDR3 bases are TGTGCCAGCAGCTTGGAGCGTTATGGCTACACCTTC. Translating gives CASSLERYGYTF.

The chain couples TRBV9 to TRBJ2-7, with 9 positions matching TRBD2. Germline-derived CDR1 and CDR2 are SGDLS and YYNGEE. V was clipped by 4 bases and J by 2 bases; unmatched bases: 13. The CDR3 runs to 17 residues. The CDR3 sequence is CASSPSVSGSRAYEQYF. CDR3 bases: TGTGCCAGCAGCCCAAGCGTTAGCGGGAGTAGAGCCTACGAGCAGTACTTC.

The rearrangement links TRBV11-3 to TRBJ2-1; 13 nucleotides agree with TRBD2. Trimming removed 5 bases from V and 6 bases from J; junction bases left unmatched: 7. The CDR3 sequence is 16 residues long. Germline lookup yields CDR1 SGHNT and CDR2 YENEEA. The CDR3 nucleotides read TGTGCCAGCAGCCCGGGGACTAGCGGGATTTTCAATGAGCAGTTCTTC. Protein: CASSPGTSGIFNEQFF.

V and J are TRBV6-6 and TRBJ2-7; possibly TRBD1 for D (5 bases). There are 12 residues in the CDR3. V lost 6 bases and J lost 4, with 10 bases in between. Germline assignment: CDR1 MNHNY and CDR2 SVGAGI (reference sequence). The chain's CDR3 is CASSHKGYEQYF. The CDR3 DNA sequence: TGTGCCAGCAGCCATAAGGGGTACGAGCAGTACTTC.

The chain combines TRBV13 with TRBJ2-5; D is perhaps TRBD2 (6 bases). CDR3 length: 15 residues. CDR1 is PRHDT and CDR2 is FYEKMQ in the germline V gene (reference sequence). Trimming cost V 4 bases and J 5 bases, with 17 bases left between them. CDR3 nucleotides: TGTGCCAGCAGCTCGAAAAAACTAGCCCGGGAGACCCAGTACTTC. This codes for CASSSKKLARETQYF.

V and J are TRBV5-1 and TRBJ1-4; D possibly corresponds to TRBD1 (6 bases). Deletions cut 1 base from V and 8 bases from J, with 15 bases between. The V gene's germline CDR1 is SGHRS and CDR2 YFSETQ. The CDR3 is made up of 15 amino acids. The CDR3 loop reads CASSLFRGATEKLFF. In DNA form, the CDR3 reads TGCGCCAGCAGCTTGTTTCGGGGGGCTACAGAAAAACTGTTTTTT. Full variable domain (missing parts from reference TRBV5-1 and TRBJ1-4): KAGVTQTPRYLIKTRGQQVTLSCSPISGHRSVSWYQQTPGQGLQFLFEYFSETQRNKGNFPGRFSGRQFSNSRSEMNVSTLELGDSALYLCASSLFRGATEKLFFGSGTQLSVL.

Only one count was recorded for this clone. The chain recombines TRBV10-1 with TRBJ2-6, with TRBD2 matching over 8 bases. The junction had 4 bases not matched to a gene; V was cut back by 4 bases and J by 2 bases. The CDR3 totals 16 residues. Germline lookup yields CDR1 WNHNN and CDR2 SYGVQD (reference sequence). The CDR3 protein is CASSAGGAAGANVLTF. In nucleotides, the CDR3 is TGCGCCAGCAGTGCGGGGGGGGCAGCTGGGGCCAACGTCCTGACTTTC.

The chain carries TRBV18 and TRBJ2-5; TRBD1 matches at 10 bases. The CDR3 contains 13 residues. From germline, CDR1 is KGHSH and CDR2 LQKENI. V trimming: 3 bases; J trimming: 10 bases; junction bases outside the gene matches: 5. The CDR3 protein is CASSPRDRGSQYF. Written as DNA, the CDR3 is TGTGCCAGCTCACCCCGGGACAGGGGTAGCCAGTACTTC.

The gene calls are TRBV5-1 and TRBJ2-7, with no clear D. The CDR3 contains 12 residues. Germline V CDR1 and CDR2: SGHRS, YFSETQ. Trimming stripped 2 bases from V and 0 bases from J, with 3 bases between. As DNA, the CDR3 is TGCGCCAGCAGCTTCAACTCCTACGAGCAGTACTTC. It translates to CASSFNSYEQYF.

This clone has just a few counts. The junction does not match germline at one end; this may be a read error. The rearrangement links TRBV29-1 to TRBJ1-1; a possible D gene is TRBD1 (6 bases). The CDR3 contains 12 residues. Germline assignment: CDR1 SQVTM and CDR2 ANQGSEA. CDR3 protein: CSYRALRTEAFF. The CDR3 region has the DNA TGTAGCTACAGGGCTTTGAGGACTGAAGCTTTCTTT.

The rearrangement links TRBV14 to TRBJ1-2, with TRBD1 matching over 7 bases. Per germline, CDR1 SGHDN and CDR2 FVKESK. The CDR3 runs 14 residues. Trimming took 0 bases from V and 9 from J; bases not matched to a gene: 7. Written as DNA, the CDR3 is TGTGCCAGCAGCCAAGAATGGGACAGCATCAGCTACACCTTC. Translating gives CASSQEWDSISYTF.

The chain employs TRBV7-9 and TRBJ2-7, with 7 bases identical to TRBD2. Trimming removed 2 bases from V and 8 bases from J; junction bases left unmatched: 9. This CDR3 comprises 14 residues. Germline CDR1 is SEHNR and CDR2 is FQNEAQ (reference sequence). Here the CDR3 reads CASSLQTSPSQQYF. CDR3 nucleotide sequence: TGTGCCAGCAGCTTACAGACTAGCCCCTCACAGCAGTACTTC.

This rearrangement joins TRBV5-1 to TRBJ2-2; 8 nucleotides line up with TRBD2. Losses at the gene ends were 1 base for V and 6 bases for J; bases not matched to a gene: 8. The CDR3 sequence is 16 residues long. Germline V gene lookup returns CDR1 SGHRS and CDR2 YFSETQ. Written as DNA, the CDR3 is TGCGCCAGCAGCTTGTTGGGACTAGTAGGACCCGGGGAGCTGTTTTTT. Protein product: CASSLLGLVGPGELFF. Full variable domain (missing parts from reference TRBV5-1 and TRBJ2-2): KAGVTQTPRYLIKTRGQQVTLSCSPISGHRSVSWYQQTPGQGLQFLFEYFSETQRNKGNFPGRFSGRQFSNSRSEMNVSTLELGDSALYLCASSLLGLVGPGELFFGEGSRLTVL.